This TCR beta chain came from a study of memory CD4+ T cells and cytomegalovirus serostatus. The sort gate was single viable CD3+CD4+CD8-CD45RO+ cells for memory CD4+ T cells. The protocol was immunoSEQ multiplex PCR, while the TCRdb copy is restricted to in-frame clones and leaves out a portion. Of over 40,000 clones listed, around 78% were seen once; the top ten hold 0.55% to 0.6%. V dropped 6 bases and J dropped 0 bases, with 8 bases sitting between them. There are 13 residues in the CDR3. The V gene's germline CDR1 is SQVTM and CDR2 ANQGSEA. This receptor was obtained from an adult in good health and CMV-seronegative. The material sequenced was memory CD4+ T cells from blood. This chain links TRBV29-1 with TRBJ1-4, with D perhaps matching TRBD1 (5 bases). The CDR3 reads CSVRTTTNEKLFF. The CDR3 DNA reads TGCAGCGTCAGGACAACAACTAATGAAAAACTGTTTTTT.